The present entry profiles one TCR beta chain with its context. Its antigen specificity is not known. Per-base qualities were not stored, and no clone one base away is much larger. CD8 naive samples were obtained by positive selection for CCR7 among CD45RO-negative cells, yielding a CD45RA+CCR7+ population from which TemRA cells were excluded. Healthy HIV-negative adults with no recently reported acute infections or vaccinations were included as donors. Every donor was a Caucasian adult living in Nashville, Tennessee, USA. After blood collection by leukapheresis, PBMCs were isolated using Ficoll-Histopaque density gradient centrifugation and then cryopreserved in the vapor phase of liquid nitrogen. Analytical flow cytometry was used to check the purity and quantity of each magnetically sorted T cell population. Each sorted fraction had its genomic DNA isolated and then quantified by UV absorbance on a Nanodrop 2000c.

TCR CDR3 regions were amplified from genomic DNA by multiplex PCR using the deep immunoSEQ assay. Extracted genomic DNA from each cell subset was distributed evenly across all wells of several immunoSEQ 96-well plates, and each plate was treated as a replicate. For sorted subsets, around 200 ng genomic DNA, equal to tens of thousands of T cell genomes, was loaded into each replicate PCR. Purified libraries were measured with a Qubit 3.0 fluorometer, size-checked on a Bioanalyzer 2100, and measured again with the KAPA Library Quantification kit. Every immunoSEQ 96-well plate was sequenced on a separate single-read 150-cycle Illumina NextSeq 550 flow cell. The original pipeline was this. Because the immunoSEQ output held only junctional sequences and lacked quality scores, the filtering could not match the filtering applied to full-length reads. Sequences were annotated with PyIR, a Python wrapper for IgBLAST v1.9, and V/J genes and CDR3 were assigned using IMGT germline references. Reads with weak V/J assignments (E-value above 1e-6), missing CDR3, stop codons, out-of-frame junctions, or ambiguous translated residues were removed. V3J clonotypes were defined as sequences sharing the same inferred V gene, J gene, and CDR3 amino acid sequence. Percentage overlap between repertoires was calculated by dividing the number of shared unique clonotypes by the size of the smaller repertoire. Richness of each repertoire was evaluated using RTK rarefaction, the Chao1 estimator, and Recon v2.1 estimates of unobserved clonotypes. Generation probabilities were computed with OLGA for all TCRbeta clonotypes obtained by the gDNA method from several donors. TCRdb re-hosts the immuneACCESS table, in-frame sequences only. Its copies lack some clones; in the studies checked, an unresolved V gene accounts for under half of them, and the cause for the rest is not known. Clone size and V and J calls were adopted from that table, with D and trimming inferred from the DNA. The sample table shows fewer than 700,000 clones, and 85% to 95% are seen once. The top ten clonotypes cover 0.095% to 0.14% of the sample.

The entry originates in a study of shared clonotypes between healthy human individuals (dated by TCRdb to 2020 to 2021). As for the study more broadly: The cohort comprised a couple of women and a few men aged 18 to 49 years. Per donor, three plates each were used for CD4 naive and CD4 memory, two for CD8 naive, and one for CD8 memory. The study deeply sequenced blood TCR repertoires of about 5 healthy adults to estimate repertoire size and the extent of clonotype sharing between individuals. To increase sequencing depth and limit assay-specific biases, different laboratories used diverse techniques to prepare libraries and sequence TCR repertoires. Each donor's leukapheresis produced roughly between roughly 0.85 and 9 billion PBMCs.

Study-wide conclusions, independent of this receptor: Even with the large sequencing depth, rarefaction of the sorted-subset datasets indicated that sequencing was incomplete. Across four donors, 5% to 6% of naive CD4, more than 3% of naive CD8, roughly 2.2% of memory CD4, and 0.4% of memory CD8 clonotypes were shared. Clonotypes shared by all four sorted-subset donors showed higher generation probabilities than non-shared clonotypes. Sampling was restricted to blood, and TCR repertoires in tissues likely differ from the TCR repertoires found in blood. Because the study included a small number of donors, the genetic and exposure-history diversity represented was limited. Naive subsets generally had larger estimated clonotype richness than memory subsets did. Pairwise subsampling indicated that sequencing depth was expected to affect the degree of clonotype sharing among donors.

The specimen was naive CD8+ T cells sorted from blood. Interpreted using the paper, the cell subset or site label stands for: CD45RA+CCR7+. The source is a woman aged 30 to 39 in good health.

The DNA sequence reads TGTGCCAGCAGCGTAGCCCGGGACAGCTACGAGCAGTACTTC. Translated, this gives CASSVARDSYEQYF. The chain employs TRBV13 and TRBJ2-7, and 7 junction bases match TRBD1. V is cut back by 5 bases and J by 3 bases, with 7 bases in the junction unmatched. CDR1 is given as PRHDT and CDR2 as FYEKMQ, both from the germline V gene (reference sequence). From the cysteine through the phenylalanine, the CDR3 covers 14 amino acids. The entry retains the CDR3 DNA only, 42 bases that are in frame from base 1.